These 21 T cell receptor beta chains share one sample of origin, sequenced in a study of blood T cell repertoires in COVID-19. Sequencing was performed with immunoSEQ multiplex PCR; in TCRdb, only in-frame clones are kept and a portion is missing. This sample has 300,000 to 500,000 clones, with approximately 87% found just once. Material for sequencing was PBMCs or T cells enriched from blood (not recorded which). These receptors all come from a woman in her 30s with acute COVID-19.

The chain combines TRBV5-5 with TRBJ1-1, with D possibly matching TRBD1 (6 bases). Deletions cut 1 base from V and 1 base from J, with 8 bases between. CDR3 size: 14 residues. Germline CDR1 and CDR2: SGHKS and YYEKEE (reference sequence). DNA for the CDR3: TGTGCCAGCAGCTTGAAGGGACAGAACACTGAAGCTTTCTTT. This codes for CASSLKGQNTEAFF.

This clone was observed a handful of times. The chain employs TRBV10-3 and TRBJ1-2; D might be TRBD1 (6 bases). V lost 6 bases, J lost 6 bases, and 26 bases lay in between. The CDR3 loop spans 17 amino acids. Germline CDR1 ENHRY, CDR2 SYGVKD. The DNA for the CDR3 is TGTGCCATCAGCCCCGCGGGGGGGGGACACCCAAAAGATGGCTACACCTTC. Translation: CAISPAGGGHPKDGYTF.

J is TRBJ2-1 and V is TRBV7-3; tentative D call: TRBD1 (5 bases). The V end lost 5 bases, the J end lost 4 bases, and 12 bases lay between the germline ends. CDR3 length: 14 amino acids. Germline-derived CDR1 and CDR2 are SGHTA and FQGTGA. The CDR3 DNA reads TGTGCCAGCAGCCTGAGTGGGGCTTACAATGAGCAGTTCTTC. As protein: CASSLSGAYNEQFF.

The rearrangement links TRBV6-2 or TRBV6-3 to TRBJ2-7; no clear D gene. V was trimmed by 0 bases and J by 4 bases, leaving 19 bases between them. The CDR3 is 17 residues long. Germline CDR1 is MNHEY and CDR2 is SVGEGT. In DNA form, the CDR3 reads TGTGCCAGCAGTTACTCGACGGAGCGCCGCTTAAGATACGAGCAGTACTTC. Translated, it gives CASSYSTERRLRYEQYF.

The CDR3: CASSFRGFRTEAFF. The CDR3 bases are TGTGCCAGCAGTTTTCGAGGGTTCCGCACTGAAGCTTTCTTT. V and J are TRBV27 and TRBJ1-1; D call uncertain. Trimming shortened V by 3 bases and J by 4 bases, and 12 bases separated the two germline ends. The CDR3 length is 14 residues. Per germline, CDR1 MNHEY and CDR2 SMNVEV (reference sequence).

The CDR3 nucleotides read TGTGCCAGCAGTGTTCGAGGTGTCGGTGAAGCTTTCTTT. The encoded protein is CASSVRGVGEAFF. The gene calls are TRBV2 and TRBJ1-1, with unresolved D. Trimming pared 4 bases from V and 7 bases from J, leaving 13 bases between. CDR1 is SNHLY, CDR2 FYNNEI, per germline. The CDR3 covers 13 residues.

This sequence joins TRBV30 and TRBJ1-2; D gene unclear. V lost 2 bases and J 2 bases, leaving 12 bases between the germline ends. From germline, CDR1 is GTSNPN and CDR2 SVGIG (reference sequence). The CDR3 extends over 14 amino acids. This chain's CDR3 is CAWSRRQNNYGYTF. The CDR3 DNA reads TGTGCCTGGAGTAGAAGACAAAACAACTATGGCTACACCTTC.

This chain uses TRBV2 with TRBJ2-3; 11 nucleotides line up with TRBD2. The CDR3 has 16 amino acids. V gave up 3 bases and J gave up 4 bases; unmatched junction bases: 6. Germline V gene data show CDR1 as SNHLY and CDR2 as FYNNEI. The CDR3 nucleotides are TGTGCCAGCAGTGATAGCGGGGGGGCCGGGGCAGATACGCAGTATTTT. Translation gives CASSDSGGAGADTQYF. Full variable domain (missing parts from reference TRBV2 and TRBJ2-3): EPEVTQTPSHQVTQMGQEVILRCVPISNHLYFYWYRQILGQKVEFLVSFYNNEISEKSEIFDDQFSVERPDGSNFTLKIRSTKLEDSAMYFCASSDSGGAGADTQYFGPGTRLTVL.

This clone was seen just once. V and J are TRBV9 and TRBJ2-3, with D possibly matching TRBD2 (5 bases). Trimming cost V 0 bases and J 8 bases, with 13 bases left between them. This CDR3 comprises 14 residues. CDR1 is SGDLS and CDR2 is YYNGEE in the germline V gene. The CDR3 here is CASSVDGGGSTQYF. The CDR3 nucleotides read TGTGCCAGCAGCGTAGATGGCGGCGGGTCTACGCAGTATTTT.

The DNA of the CDR3 is TGTGCCAGCAGCTTGGCCAGGGGTGGGAATTCACCCCTCCACTTT. This codes for CASSLARGGNSPLHF. The V gene is TRBV5-5, the J gene TRBJ1-6; possibly TRBD1 for D (6 bases). This CDR3 is built from 15 residues. Deletions cut 0 bases from V and 7 bases from J, with 11 bases between. Germline CDR1 SGHKS, CDR2 YYEKEE (reference sequence).

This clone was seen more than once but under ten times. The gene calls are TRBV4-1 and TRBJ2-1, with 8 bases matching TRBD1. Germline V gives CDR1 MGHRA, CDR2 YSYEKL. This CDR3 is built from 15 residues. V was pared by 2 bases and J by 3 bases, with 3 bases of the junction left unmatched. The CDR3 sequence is CASSQSGTGYNEQFF. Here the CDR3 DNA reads TGCGCCAGCAGCCAATCCGGGACAGGCTACAATGAGCAGTTCTTC.

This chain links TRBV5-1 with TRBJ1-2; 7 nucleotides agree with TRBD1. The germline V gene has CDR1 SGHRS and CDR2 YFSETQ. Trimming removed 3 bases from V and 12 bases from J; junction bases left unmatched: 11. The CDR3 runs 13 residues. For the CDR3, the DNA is TGCGCCAGCAGCTCCGACGGACCCAGGGGGAACACCTTC. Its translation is CASSSDGPRGNTF.

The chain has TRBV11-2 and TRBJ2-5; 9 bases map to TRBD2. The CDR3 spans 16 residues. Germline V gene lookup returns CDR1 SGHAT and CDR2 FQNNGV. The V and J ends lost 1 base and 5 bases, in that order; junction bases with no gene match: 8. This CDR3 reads CASSLAGSSGAETQYF. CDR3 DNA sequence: TGTGCCAGCAGCTTAGCGGGGTCTAGCGGGGCGGAGACCCAGTACTTC.

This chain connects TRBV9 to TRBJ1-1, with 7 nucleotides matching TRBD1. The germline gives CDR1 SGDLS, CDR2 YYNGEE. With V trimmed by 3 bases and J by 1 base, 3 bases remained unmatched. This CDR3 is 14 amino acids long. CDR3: CASSATGQNTEAFF. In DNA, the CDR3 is TGTGCCAGCAGCGCGACAGGGCAGAACACTGAAGCTTTCTTT.

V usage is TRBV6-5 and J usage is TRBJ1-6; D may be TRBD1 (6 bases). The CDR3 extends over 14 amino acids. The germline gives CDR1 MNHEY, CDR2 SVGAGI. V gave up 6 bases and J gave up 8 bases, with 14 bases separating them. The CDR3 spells CASSEQGTDSPLHF. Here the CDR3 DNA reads TGTGCCAGCAGCGAGCAGGGGACGGATTCACCCCTCCACTTT.

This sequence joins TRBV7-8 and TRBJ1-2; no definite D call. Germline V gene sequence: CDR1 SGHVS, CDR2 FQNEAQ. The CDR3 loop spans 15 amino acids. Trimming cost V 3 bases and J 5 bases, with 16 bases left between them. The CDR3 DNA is TGTGCCAGCAGCTTGGCCGGGGAGACTGGGTATGGCTACACCTTC. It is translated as CASSLAGETGYGYTF.

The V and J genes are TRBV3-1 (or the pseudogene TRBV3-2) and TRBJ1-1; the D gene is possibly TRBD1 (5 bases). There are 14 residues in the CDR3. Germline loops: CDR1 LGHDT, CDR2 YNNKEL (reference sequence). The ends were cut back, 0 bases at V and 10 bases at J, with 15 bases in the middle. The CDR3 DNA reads TGTGCCAGCAGCCAAGACGCCAGTTGGGGGGGAGCTTTCTTT. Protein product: CASSQDASWGGAFF.

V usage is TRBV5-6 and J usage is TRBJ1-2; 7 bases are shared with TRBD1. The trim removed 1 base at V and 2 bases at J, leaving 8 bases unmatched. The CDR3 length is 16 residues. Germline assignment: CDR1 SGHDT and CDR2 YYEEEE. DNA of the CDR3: TGTGCCAGCAGCTTGACCCCTCGACAGGGCAACTATGGCTACACCTTC. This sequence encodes CASSLTPRQGNYGYTF.

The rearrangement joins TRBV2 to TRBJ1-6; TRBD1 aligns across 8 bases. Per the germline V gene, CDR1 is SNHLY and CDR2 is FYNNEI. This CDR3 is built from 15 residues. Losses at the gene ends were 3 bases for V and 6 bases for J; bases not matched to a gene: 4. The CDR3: CASSDGQGLNSPLHF. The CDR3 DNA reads TGTGCCAGCAGTGATGGACAGGGACTTAATTCACCCCTCCACTTT.

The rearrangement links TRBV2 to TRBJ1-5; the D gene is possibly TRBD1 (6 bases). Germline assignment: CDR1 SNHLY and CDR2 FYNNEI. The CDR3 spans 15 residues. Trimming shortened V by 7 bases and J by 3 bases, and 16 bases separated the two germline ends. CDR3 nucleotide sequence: TGTGCCAGCAATGGAGGGGGGGAGCTCAATCAGCCCCAGCATTTT. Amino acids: CASNGGGELNQPQHF.

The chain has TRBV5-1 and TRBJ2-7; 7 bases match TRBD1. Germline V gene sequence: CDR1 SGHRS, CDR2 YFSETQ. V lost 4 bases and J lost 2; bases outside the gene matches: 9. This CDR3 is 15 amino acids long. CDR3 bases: TGCGCCAGCAGCCCCCGGGACAGCACCACCTACGAGCAGTACTTC. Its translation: CASSPRDSTTYEQYF.